In this sample, the clone carrying this T cell receptor beta chain turned up a few times. What it binds is unknown. Alongside a J-beta primer mix, a sample-barcoded 5' primer served in a second PCR lasting about 7 to 11 cycles. Using its own MiXCR run on the 5' RACE reads, TCRdb lists one record per CDR3 protein. Of 1.5 million to 1.8 million distinct CDR3 sequences in the sample, around 40% were seen once. This sample is drawn from a study of blood T cells in healthy people across ages. The CDR3 runs 14 residues. The germline gives CDR1 ENHRY, CDR2 SYGVKD. V trimming: 3 bases; J trimming: 3 bases; junction bases outside the gene matches: 2. Study conclusions and caveats: Possibly, changes in expanded clonotypes were confounded because donor CMV status was unknown.

V usage is TRBV10-3 and J usage is TRBJ2-3; TRBD2 matches 8 bases. The clonotype originates from a woman between 18 and 29 years old in good health. The specimen was blood. CDR3 nucleotide sequence: TGTGCCATCAGTGATTTAGCGGGAACAGATACGCAGTATTTT. It specifies CAISDLAGTDTQYF.